This T cell receptor beta chain was found in a study of T cell repertoires in cytomegalovirus infection. Study background: In public TCR beta signatures, there were indications of both CMV infection and matching HLA type.

TCRdb called the reads again in MiXCR, with one record for every CDR3 protein. The sample has more than 55,000 distinct CDR3 sequences; about 20% are singletons. V shed 6 bases and J shed 10 bases, with 13 bases lying between them. Germline loops: CDR1 MNHEY, CDR2 SVGAGI. The CDR3 sequence is 12 residues long. Study-wide results and limits: Carriers of CMV and the relevant HLA type were discriminated by public TCR beta frequency.

As to this clonotype: Its antigen is not known.

The clonotype originates from a human donor in good health (CMV status not recorded). Some clones in this sample may be carry-over from other donors' samples. V is TRBV6-5 and J is TRBJ2-1; no reliable D call. The source material was CD8+ T cells from cultured PBMCs, sampled from culture after CMV antigen stimulation. The CDR3 is CASSPTLREQFF. CDR3 coding DNA: TGTGCCAGCAGCCCGACCCTGCGAGAGCAGTTCTTC.